This T cell receptor beta chain originates from a study of shared clonotypes between healthy human individuals. Across the study: Sampling drew on donors who were a couple of women and a few men aged 18 to 49. Each donor's CD8 memory used one plate, CD8 naive two, each CD4 subset three.

Note on this clone: The antigen is not known.

Data came from immunoSEQ multiplex PCR; TCRdb stores just in-frame clones and leaves some out. The sample lists roughly 2.1 million clones; approximately 94% were seen once. Per the germline V gene, CDR1 is ENHRY and CDR2 is SYGVKD. This CDR3 has 14 amino acids. Trimming left V 3 bases short and J 0 bases short, with 9 bases between. The study, taken as a whole, reports: Clonotypes that were shared across a few donors made up around 5% of naive CD4 clonotypes. A generally larger estimated richness was seen in naive subsets than in memory subsets.

CD8 cells regarded as naive lacked CD45RO, were positively chosen for CCR7, and omitted terminally differentiated effector memory CD45RA+ cells. The chain couples TRBV10-3 to TRBJ2-7; maybe TRBD2 (6 bases). This TCR came from a man younger than 35 in good health. Some clones in this sample may be carry-over from other donors' samples. Sequenced material: naive CD8+ T cells from PBMCs. DNA for the CDR3: TGTGCCATCAGTGATAGCGGAGCCTCCTACGAGCAGTACTTC. Translated: CAISDSGASYEQYF.